Presented here are 21 T cell receptor beta chains from one specimen sequenced in a study of molecular identifiers for immune sequencing clone quantification. TCRdb reanalysed the PCR reads using MiXCR and keeps one entry per CDR3 protein. In the table there are some 680,000 distinct CDR3 sequences, about 25% of which are singletons. The sequencing input was naive CD8+ T cells from blood, with Jurkat cell RNA spiked in. Subset of the sample: FACS-sorted CD8+CD4-CCR7+CD45RA+ naive T cells. These receptors came from a human donor in good health. Some libraries in this study had Jurkat cell RNA spiked in.

V and J are TRBV6-5 and TRBJ2-1, with D perhaps matching TRBD1 (6 bases). The V and J ends lost 6 bases and 0 bases respectively, with 9 bases between them. The CDR3 runs 14 residues. Germline V lookup: CDR1 MNHEY, CDR2 SVGAGI. The CDR3 spells CASSRQASYNEQFF. The CDR3 region has the DNA TGTGCCAGCAGCAGACAGGCCTCCTACAATGAGCAGTTCTTC.

At least ten counts were recorded for this clonotype. This rearrangement joins TRBV4-3 to TRBJ2-1; no firm D call. Germline V gives CDR1 LGHNA, CDR2 YSLEER. V lost 1 base and J 5 bases, leaving 15 bases between the germline ends. The CDR3 is 16 residues long. CDR3 sequence: CASSQGERALNNEQFF. The CDR3 DNA reads TGCGCCAGCAGCCAAGGTGAACGGGCTCTGAACAATGAGCAGTTCTTC.

This clonotype was seen at least ten times. The V gene is TRBV11-2, the J gene TRBJ2-6; D remains unclear. V was clipped by 1 base and J by 0 bases, with 4 bases between them. This CDR3 has 15 residues. Germline loops: CDR1 SGHAT, CDR2 FQNNGV. The CDR3: CASSLGLSGANVLTF. The CDR3 coding sequence is TGTGCCAGCAGCTTAGGGCTCTCTGGGGCCAACGTCCTGACTTTC. Variable domain in full (rest from reference TRBV11-2 and TRBJ2-6): EAGVAQSPRYKIIEKRQSVAFWCNPISGHATLYWYQQILGQGPKLLIQFQNNGVVDDSQLPKDRFSAERLKGVDSTLKIQPAKLEDSAVYLCASSLGLSGANVLTFGAGSRLTVL.

This clonotype appeared once. A read error may produce the germline difference seen at one junction end. CDR3 DNA: TGTGCCAGCTCACCACCTAATCAAGAGACCCAGTGCTTC. The encoded protein is CASSPPNQETQCF. The genes are TRBV18 and TRBJ2-5, with D hard to call. The CDR3 loop spans 13 amino acids. CDR1 is KGHSH, CDR2 LQKENI, per germline. Full variable domain (missing parts from reference TRBV18 and TRBJ2-5): NAGVMQNPRHLVRRRGQEARLRCSPMKGHSHVYWYRQLPEEGLKFMVYLQKENIIDESGMPKERFSAEFPKEGPSILRIQQVVRGDSAAYFCASSPPNQETQCFGPGTRLLVL.

There are a few counts of this clonotype. CDR3 nucleotide sequence: TGTGCCAGCAGTTTCCTGTCTGGGGAGCAGTACTTC. As protein: CASSFLSGEQYF. The chain joins TRBV27 to TRBJ2-7; no definite D call. V was shortened by 3 bases and J by 7 bases, with 10 bases between the two germline ends. Germline CDR1 MNHEY, CDR2 SMNVEV (reference sequence). The CDR3 runs to 12 residues.

This clonotype was seen many times. The rearrangement links TRBV4-3 to TRBJ2-3, with D possibly being TRBD2 (5 bases). Germline V gene data show CDR1 as LGHNA and CDR2 as YSLEER. CDR3 size: 15 residues. The germline V and J ends were trimmed by 1 base and 6 bases, with 14 bases remaining between them. Here the CDR3 reads CASSQARAEYDTQYF. In DNA, the CDR3 is TGCGCCAGCAGCCAAGCGAGGGCGGAGTACGATACGCAGTATTTT.

Of note for this clonotype: A much larger clone sits a single nucleotide away, making a read error possible. CDR3 sequence reads: CASSQTEVQPRHF. In nucleotides, the CDR3 is TGCGCCAGCAGCCAGACAGAAGTCCAGCCCCGGCATTTT. V usage is TRBV4-1 and J usage is TRBJ1-5, with D possibly matching TRBD1 (5 bases). This CDR3 has 13 amino acids. Germline CDR1 and CDR2: MGHRA and YSYEKL.

Details on this clonotype: Since a much larger clone is just one base distant, this may be a read error. The V call is TRBV4-3, the J call TRBJ2-1; D unresolved. Per the germline V gene, CDR1 is LGHNA and CDR2 is YSLEER. The CDR3 runs 15 residues. The CDR3 loop is CASSQDLGSYSEQFF. CDR3 coding DNA: TGCGCCAGCAGCCAAGATCTAGGCTCCTACAGTGAGCAGTTCTTC.

This clonotype was seen repeatedly, ten times or more. This sequence joins TRBV12-3 or TRBV12-4 and TRBJ2-7; perhaps TRBD1 as D (5 bases). The CDR3 has 14 residues. Trimming left V 1 base short and J 4 bases short, with 11 bases between. CDR3 in DNA: TGTGCCAGCAGTTTAGAGGTCAGGGAATACGAGCAGTACTTC. Translating gives CASSLEVREYEQYF.

V and J are TRBV7-9 and TRBJ2-3; 8 positions match TRBD2. Germline V gives CDR1 SEHNR, CDR2 FQNEAQ (reference sequence). The junction had 8 bases not matched to a gene; V was cut back by 1 base and J by 5 bases. This CDR3 has 16 amino acids. In DNA form, the CDR3 reads TGTGCCAGCAGCTTAGGTTCGCGGGAGGTTAGAGATACGCAGTATTTT. Translating it yields CASSLGSREVRDTQYF.

This clonotype occurred a few times. V is TRBV19 and J is TRBJ1-4, with D hard to call. The CDR3 contains 16 residues. Germline CDR1 and CDR2: LNHDA and SQIVND (reference sequence). V was cut by 3 bases and J by 8 bases, with 19 bases left in between. CDR3 nucleotides: TGTGCCAGTAGTATGGTGAGAGACACCTCTTCGGAAAAACTGTTTTTT. Translated, it gives CASSMVRDTSSEKLFF.

This clonotype has only a few counts. The J gene is TRBJ1-3, the V gene TRBV6-4, with D uncertain. Trimming removed 6 bases at V and 0 bases at J, with 15 bases between. Per the germline V gene, CDR1 is MRHNA and CDR2 is SNTAGT. The CDR3 loop spans 16 amino acids. In nucleotides, the CDR3 is TGTGCCAGCAGCCCAACCCTTCTTCTCTCTGGAAACACCATATATTTT. Encoded protein: CASSPTLLLSGNTIYF.

For this clonotype: A much larger clone is a single base away; this may be a read error. The CDR3 is CSARTRDYNEAFF. The CDR3 bases are TGCAGTGCTAGAACCAGGGACTATAATGAAGCTTTCTTT. The V gene is TRBV20-1, the J gene TRBJ1-1; D may be TRBD1 (5 bases). The CDR3 loop spans 13 amino acids. V was trimmed by 2 bases and J by 7 bases, leaving 14 bases between them. Germline CDR1 DFQATT, CDR2 SNEGSKA (reference sequence).

This clonotype showed up many times. This chain connects TRBV6-2 or TRBV6-3 to TRBJ2-3; 11 bases match TRBD2. The V segment lost 2 bases and the J segment 3 bases; nucleotides outside the gene matches: 13. Germline CDR1 reads MNHEY; CDR2 reads SVGEGT. The CDR3 has 19 residues. In DNA, the CDR3 is TGTGCCAGCAGTTACGCGATAGAGACTAGCGGGATATCAACAGATACGCAGTATTTT. It specifies CASSYAIETSGISTDTQYF.

This clonotype was detected only a few times. This chain links TRBV6-5 with TRBJ2-5, with unresolved D. The CDR3 has 14 amino acids. Trimming left V 5 bases short and J 0 bases short, with 10 bases between. Germline values: CDR1 MNHEY, CDR2 SVGAGI. The CDR3 nucleotides read TGTGCCAGCAGTCCTCAACCAGACCAAGAGACCCAGTACTTC. Translated, it gives CASSPQPDQETQYF.

Regarding this clonotype: A much larger clone sits a single nucleotide away, making a read error possible. The chain recombines TRBV7-9 with TRBJ2-7; either TRBD1 or TRBD2 may supply D (5 bases each). The last part of the DNA fits TRBJ2-1 better; the J call may be wrong. The CDR3 loop spans 13 amino acids. Germline V gene data show CDR1 as SEHNR and CDR2 as FQNEAQ (reference sequence). The CDR3 reads CASSVDGAYEQFF. In DNA form, the CDR3 reads TGTGCCAGCAGCGTGGACGGGGCGTACGAGCAGTTCTTC.

This clonotype has ten or more counts. The chain employs TRBV5-1 and TRBJ2-7; 7 bases agree with TRBD2. This CDR3 has 17 residues. The V gene end was trimmed by 3 bases and the J gene end by 0 bases; junction bases not matched to a gene: 12. Per the germline V gene, CDR1 is SGHRS and CDR2 is YFSETQ. CDR3 DNA sequence: TGCGCCAGCAGCTCGGACGGCTACGGGAGGAGCTCCTACGAGCAGTACTTC. The encoded protein is CASSSDGYGRSSYEQYF.

The gene calls are TRBV12-3 or TRBV12-4 and TRBJ2-1; the D gene is possibly TRBD1 (5 bases). Trimming took 6 bases from V and 0 from J, leaving 12 bases between them. CDR3 length: 15 amino acids. CDR3 amino acids: CASRPRVSSYNEQFF. CDR3 nucleotide sequence: TGTGCCAGCAGACCCAGGGTTAGCTCCTACAATGAGCAGTTCTTC.

This clonotype occurred many times. This chain links TRBV4-3 with TRBJ2-4; D unclear. This CDR3 contains 16 residues. Germline V CDR1 and CDR2: LGHNA, YSLEER. With 0 bases removed from V and 0 bases from J, the gap between germline ends came to 9 bases. CDR3 in DNA: TGCGCCAGCAGCCAAGATAGGTACCTAGCCAAAAACATTCAGTACTTC. Amino acids: CASSQDRYLAKNIQYF.

This clonotype was observed a handful of times. This may stem from a read error, because a much larger clone lies one nucleotide away. The rearrangement links TRBV7-9 to TRBJ1-1; D uncertain. In germline, CDR1 is SEHNR, CDR2 FQNEAQ (reference sequence). The CDR3 extends over 12 amino acids. Trimming took off 7 bases at V and 0 bases at J, with 6 bases between the two ends. Written as DNA, the CDR3 is TGTGCCAGCAACCAGATGAACACTGAAGCTTTCTTT. This translates into CASNQMNTEAFF.

Concerning this clonotype: At one of its ends the junction is not consistent with the germline gene, which may arise from a read error. The V gene is TRBV7-9, the J gene TRBJ2-7; the D call may be TRBD1 or TRBD2 (5 bases each). The germline CDR1 and CDR2 sequences are SEHNR and FQNEAQ (reference sequence). The CDR3 is 13 residues long. Here the CDR3 DNA reads TGTGCCGGCAGCTTAAATGGGGGCTACGAGCAGTACTTC. Amino acids: CAGSLNGGYEQYF.